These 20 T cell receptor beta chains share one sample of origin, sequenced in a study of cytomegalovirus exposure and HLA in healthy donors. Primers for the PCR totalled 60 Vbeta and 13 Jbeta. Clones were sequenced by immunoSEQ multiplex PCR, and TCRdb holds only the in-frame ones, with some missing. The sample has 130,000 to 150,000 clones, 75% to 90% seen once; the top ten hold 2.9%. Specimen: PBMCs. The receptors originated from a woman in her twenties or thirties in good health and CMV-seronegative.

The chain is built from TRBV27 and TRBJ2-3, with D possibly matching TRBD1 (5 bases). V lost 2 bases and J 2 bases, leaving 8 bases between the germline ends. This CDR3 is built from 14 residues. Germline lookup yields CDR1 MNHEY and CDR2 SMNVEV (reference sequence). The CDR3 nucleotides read TGTGCCAGCAGTTTACAGGGAAACACAGATACGCAGTATTTT. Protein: CASSLQGNTDTQYF.

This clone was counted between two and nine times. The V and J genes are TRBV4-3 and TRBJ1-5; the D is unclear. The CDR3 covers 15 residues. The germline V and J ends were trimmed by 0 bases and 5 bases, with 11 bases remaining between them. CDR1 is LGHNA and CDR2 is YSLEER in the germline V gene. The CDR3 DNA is TGCGCCAGCAGCCAAGAAGTGGCGGGATATCAGCCCCAGCATTTT. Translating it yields CASSQEVAGYQPQHF.

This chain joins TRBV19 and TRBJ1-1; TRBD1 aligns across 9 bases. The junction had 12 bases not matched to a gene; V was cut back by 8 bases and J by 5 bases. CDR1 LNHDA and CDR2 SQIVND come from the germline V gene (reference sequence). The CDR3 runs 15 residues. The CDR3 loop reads CASPPPGQGRTEAFF. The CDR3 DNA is TGTGCCAGTCCCCCCCCGGGACAGGGAAGGACTGAAGCTTTCTTT.

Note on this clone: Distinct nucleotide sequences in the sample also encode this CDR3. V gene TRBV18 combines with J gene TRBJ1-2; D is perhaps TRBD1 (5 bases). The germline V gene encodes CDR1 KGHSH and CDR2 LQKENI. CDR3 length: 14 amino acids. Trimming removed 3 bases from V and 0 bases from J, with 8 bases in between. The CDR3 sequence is CASSPGTSNYGYTF. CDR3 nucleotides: TGTGCCAGCTCACCTGGGACTTCTAACTATGGCTACACCTTC.

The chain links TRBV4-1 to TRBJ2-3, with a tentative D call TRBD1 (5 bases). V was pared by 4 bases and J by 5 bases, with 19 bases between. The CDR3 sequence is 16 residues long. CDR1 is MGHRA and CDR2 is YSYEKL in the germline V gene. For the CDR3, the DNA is TGCGCCAGCAGCCGGCGGCCTACAGGAATTGAAGATACGCAGTATTTT. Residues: CASSRRPTGIEDTQYF.

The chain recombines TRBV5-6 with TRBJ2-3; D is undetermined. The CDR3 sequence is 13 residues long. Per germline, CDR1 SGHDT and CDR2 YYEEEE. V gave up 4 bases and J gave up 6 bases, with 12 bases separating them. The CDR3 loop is CASSLAPRDTQYF. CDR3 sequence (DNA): TGTGCCAGCAGCCTTGCCCCCCGGGATACGCAGTATTTT. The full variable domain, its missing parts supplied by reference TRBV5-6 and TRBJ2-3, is DAGVTQSPTHLIKTRGQQVTLRCSPKSGHDTVSWYQQALGQGPQFIFQYYEEEERQRGNFPDRFSGHQFPNYSSELNVNALLLGDSALYLCASSLAPRDTQYFGPGTRLTVL.

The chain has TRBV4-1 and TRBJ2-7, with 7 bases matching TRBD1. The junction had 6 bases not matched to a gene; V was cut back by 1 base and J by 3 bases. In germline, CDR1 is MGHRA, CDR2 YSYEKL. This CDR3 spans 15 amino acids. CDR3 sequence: CASSQAGAGGYEQYF. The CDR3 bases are TGCGCCAGCAGCCAAGCTGGGGCAGGGGGCTACGAGCAGTACTTC.

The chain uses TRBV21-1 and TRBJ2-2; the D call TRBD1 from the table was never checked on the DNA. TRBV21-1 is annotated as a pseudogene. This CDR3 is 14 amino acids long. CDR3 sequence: CARAGQGITGELFF. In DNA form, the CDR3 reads TGTGCCCGGGCAGGACAGGGAATCACCGGGGAGCTGTTTTTT.

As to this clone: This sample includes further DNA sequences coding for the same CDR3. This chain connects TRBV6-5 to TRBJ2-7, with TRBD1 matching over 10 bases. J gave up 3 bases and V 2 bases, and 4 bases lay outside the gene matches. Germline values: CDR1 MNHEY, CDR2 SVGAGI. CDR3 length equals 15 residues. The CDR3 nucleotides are TGTGCCAGCAGTTACGAACGGGACAGGGGCTACGAGCAGTACTTC. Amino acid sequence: CASSYERDRGYEQYF.

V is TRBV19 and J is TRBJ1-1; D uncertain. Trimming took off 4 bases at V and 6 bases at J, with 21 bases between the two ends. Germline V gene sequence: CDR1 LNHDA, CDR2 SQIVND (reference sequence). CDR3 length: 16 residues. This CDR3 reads CASSKILTAGVAEAFF. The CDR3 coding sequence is TGTGCCAGTAGTAAAATACTAACAGCCGGGGTCGCTGAAGCTTTCTTT.

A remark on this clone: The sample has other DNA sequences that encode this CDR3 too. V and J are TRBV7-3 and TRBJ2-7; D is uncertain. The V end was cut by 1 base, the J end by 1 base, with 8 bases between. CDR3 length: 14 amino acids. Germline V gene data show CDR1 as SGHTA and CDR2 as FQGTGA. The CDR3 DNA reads TGTGCCAGCAGCTTAATGGCAGGATCCTACGAGCAGTACTTC. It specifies CASSLMAGSYEQYF. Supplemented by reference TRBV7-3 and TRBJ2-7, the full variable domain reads GAGVSQTPSNKVTEKGKYVELRCDPISGHTALYWYRQSLGQGPEFLIYFQGTGAADDSGLPNDRFFAVRPEGSVSTLKIQRTERGDSAVYLCASSLMAGSYEQYFGPGTRLTVT.

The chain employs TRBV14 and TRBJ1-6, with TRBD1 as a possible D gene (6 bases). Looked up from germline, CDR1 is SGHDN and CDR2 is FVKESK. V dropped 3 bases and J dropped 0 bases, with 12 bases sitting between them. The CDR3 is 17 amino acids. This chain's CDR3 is CASSHPQGSSYNSPLHF. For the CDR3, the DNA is TGTGCCAGCAGCCACCCGCAGGGGAGCTCCTATAATTCACCCCTCCACTTT. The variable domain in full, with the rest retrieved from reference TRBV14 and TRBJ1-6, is EAGVTQFPSHSVIEKGQTVTLRCDPISGHDNLYWYRRVMGKEIKFLLHFVKESKQDESGMPNNRFLAERTGGTYSTLKVQPAELEDSGVYFCASSHPQGSSYNSPLHFGNGTRLTVT.

The CDR3 reads CASSYLSGGGDTQYF. As DNA, the CDR3 is TGTGCCAGCAGTTACCTTAGCGGGGGCGGGGATACGCAGTATTTT. This chain links TRBV6-6 with TRBJ2-3, with TRBD2 matching over 9 bases. V was clipped by 2 bases and J by 6 bases; unmatched bases: 6. The CDR3 loop spans 15 amino acids. Per the germline V gene, CDR1 is MNHNY and CDR2 is SVGAGI (reference sequence).

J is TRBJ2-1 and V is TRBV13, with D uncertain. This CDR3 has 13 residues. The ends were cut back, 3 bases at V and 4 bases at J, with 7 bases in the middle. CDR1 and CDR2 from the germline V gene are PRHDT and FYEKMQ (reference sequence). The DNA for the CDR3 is TGTGCCAGCAGCTTGACGGGTTACAATGAGCAGTTCTTC. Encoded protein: CASSLTGYNEQFF.

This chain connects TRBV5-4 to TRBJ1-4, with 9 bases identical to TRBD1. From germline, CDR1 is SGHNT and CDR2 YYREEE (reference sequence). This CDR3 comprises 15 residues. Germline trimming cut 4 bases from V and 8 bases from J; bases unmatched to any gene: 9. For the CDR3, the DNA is TGTGCCAGCAGCCAAACGACAGGGGGTGGAGAAAAACTGTTTTTT. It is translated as CASSQTTGGGEKLFF.

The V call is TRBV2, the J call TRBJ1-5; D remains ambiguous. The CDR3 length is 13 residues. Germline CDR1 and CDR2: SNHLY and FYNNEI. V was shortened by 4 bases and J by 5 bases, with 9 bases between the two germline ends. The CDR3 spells CASSALSYQPQHF. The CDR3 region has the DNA TGTGCCAGCAGTGCACTTTCCTATCAGCCCCAGCATTTT. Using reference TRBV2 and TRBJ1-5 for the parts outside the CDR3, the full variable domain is EPEVTQTPSHQVTQMGQEVILRCVPISNHLYFYWYRQILGQKVEFLVSFYNNEISEKSEIFDDQFSVERPDGSNFTLKIRSTKLEDSAMYFCASSALSYQPQHFGDGTRLSIL.

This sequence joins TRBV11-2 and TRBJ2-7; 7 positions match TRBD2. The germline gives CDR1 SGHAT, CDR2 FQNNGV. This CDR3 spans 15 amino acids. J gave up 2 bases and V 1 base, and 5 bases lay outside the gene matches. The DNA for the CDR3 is TGTGCCAGCAGCTTAGTCGATCGGGGGGCCTACGAGCAGTACTTC. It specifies CASSLVDRGAYEQYF.

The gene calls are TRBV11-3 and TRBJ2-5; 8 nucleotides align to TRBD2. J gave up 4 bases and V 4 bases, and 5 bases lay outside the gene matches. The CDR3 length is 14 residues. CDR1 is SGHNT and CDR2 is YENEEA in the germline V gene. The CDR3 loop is CASSYRGGGETQYF. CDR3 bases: TGTGCCAGCAGCTACCGGGGGGGAGGAGAGACCCAGTACTTC. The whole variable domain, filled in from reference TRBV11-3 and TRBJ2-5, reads EAGVVQSPRYKIIEKKQPVAFWCNPISGHNTLYWYLQNLGQGPELLIRYENEEAVDDSQLPKDRFSAERLKGVDSTLKIQPAELGDSAVYLCASSYRGGGETQYFGPGTRLLVL.

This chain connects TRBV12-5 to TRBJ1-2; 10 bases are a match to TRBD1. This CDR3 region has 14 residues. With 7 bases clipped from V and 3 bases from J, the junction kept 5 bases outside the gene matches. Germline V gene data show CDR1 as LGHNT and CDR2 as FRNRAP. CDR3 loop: CASAPGTGDYGYTF. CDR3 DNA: TGTGCTAGTGCGCCCGGGACAGGGGACTATGGCTACACCTTC.

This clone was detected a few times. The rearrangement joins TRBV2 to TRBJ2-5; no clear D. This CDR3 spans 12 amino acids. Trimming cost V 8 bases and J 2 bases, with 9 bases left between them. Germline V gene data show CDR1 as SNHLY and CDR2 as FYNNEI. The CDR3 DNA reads TGTGCCAGCGGAGACCAACAAGAGACCCAGTACTTC. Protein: CASGDQQETQYF.